The sequence of this T cell receptor beta chain was determined in a study of patients and donors after allogeneic stem cell transplantation. TCRdb re-derived calls from the RT-PCR reads in MiXCR, one entry per CDR3 protein. Among some 960,000 distinct CDR3 sequences listed, 18% were seen once. Trimming removed 8 bases from V and 3 bases from J, with 17 bases in between. Germline V lookup: CDR1 SQVTM, CDR2 ANQGSEA. The CDR3 totals 14 residues. This chain joins TRBV29-1 and TRBJ2-1, with D perhaps matching TRBD1 (6 bases). This clonotype originated in a human donor who was either an allogeneic HSCT recipient or a stem cell or donor lymphocyte infusion donor (not recorded which). It is not recorded whose cells these are; they may come from a transplant donor. Specimen: blood, either unsorted or a sorted T cell fraction (not recorded which). Written as DNA, the CDR3 is TGCAGCTCAAGCAAGGACAGATACTACAATGAGCAGTTCTTC. Amino acid sequence: CSSSKDRYYNEQFF.